In its sample, the clone carrying this TCR beta chain was seen many times. This record belongs to a study of T-cell reconstitution after alpha-beta-depleted transplantation in children. Construction of the TCRbeta library involved unique molecular identifiers. TCRdb reanalysed the PCR reads using MiXCR and keeps one entry per CDR3 protein. The top ten clones hold 1.1% of a sample with around 600,000 distinct CDR3 sequences, about 15% of them seen once. The germline V gene encodes CDR1 DFQATT and CDR2 SNEGSKA (reference sequence). This CDR3 contains 18 residues. Germline trimming cut 3 bases from V and 1 base from J; bases unmatched to any gene: 9.

Here the sequenced sample was PBMCs from the stem cell graft donor, taken from the stem cell graft. The chain employs TRBV20-1 and TRBJ2-3; TRBD2 matches at 14 bases. The receptor comes from a human donor who donated a stem cell graft to a child with acute myeloid leukemia. CDR3 sequence (DNA): TGCAGTGCTAGCCCTCCCCCGGGACTAGCGGGGGGCACAGATACGCAGTATTTT. It specifies CSASPPPGLAGGTDTQYF.